The T cell receptor beta chain described here comes from a study of cytomegalovirus exposure and HLA in healthy donors. Everyone who donated was a healthy bone marrow donor. 60 Vbeta and 13 Jbeta primers were used in PCR. Clones were sequenced by immunoSEQ multiplex PCR, and TCRdb holds only the in-frame ones, with some missing. The sample records about 94,000 clones, roughly 80% being singletons. The source is a human donor in good health. Sequenced: PBMCs.

DNA for the CDR3: TGTGCCAGCAGCTTAGAGGGGGCTCTACTCTACGAGCAGTACTTC. The encoded protein is CASSLEGALLYEQYF. The rearrangement links TRBV7-8 to TRBJ2-7, with TRBD1 identical over 7 bases. CDR1 and CDR2 from the germline V gene are SGHVS and FQNEAQ. The junction had 6 bases not matched to a gene; V was cut back by 1 base and J by 3 bases. The CDR3 is 15 amino acids.